This T cell receptor (beta chain) derives from a study of blood T cell repertoires in COVID-19. Overall study: Samples came from the United States, Italy and Spain, spanning acute and convalescent COVID-19. PBMCs, B-cell-depleted T cells, or T cells were the source of the cDNA or gDNA that made up the material.

Per the study methods: Cell counts per sample came from amplifying reference gene primers. TCRdb's copy holds only in-frame clones and misses some; the assay was immunoSEQ multiplex PCR. That table gives V, J and clone size, and the DNA gave D and trimming. Of roughly 67,000 clones listed, around 83% are singletons. Germline V CDR1 and CDR2: KGHDR, SFDVKD. The CDR3 is 14 amino acids. With V trimmed by 7 bases and J by 5 bases, 4 bases remained unmatched. This sequence was found in a man over 45 with acute or convalescent COVID-19. Sequenced input: peripheral blood. V and J are TRBV24-1 and TRBJ2-2; TRBD1 matches at 9 bases. The CDR3: CATRPTGGTGELFF. CDR3 in DNA: TGTGCCACCAGACCGACAGGGGGGACCGGGGAGCTGTTTTTT.